The 12 T cell receptor beta chains below all came from one sample that was sequenced in a study of cytomegalovirus exposure and HLA in healthy donors. Primers for the PCR totalled 60 Vbeta and 13 Jbeta. Data came from immunoSEQ multiplex PCR; TCRdb stores just in-frame clones and leaves some out. The table includes hundreds of thousands of clones, 82% detected once. Material: PBMCs. These receptors all stem from a man aged 35 to 55 in good health and CMV-seropositive.

This chain links TRBV7-9 with TRBJ2-7, with 11 bases fitting TRBD1. Unmatched junction bases numbered 5, after V lost 4 bases and J lost 3 bases. The germline CDR1 and CDR2 sequences are SEHNR and FQNEAQ (reference sequence). This CDR3 has 15 amino acids. The CDR3 is CASSSPGQGVYEQYF. CDR3 nucleotide sequence: TGTGCCAGCAGCTCCCCGGGACAGGGGGTCTACGAGCAGTACTTC.

J is TRBJ1-5 and V is TRBV28; 11 bases match TRBD1. Trimming at V came to 7 bases and at J to 6 bases, leaving 5 bases not matched to a gene. CDR1 and CDR2 from the germline V gene are MDHEN and SYDVKM. This CDR3 is built from 14 residues. The CDR3 nucleotides are TGTGCCAGCAACCCGGGACAGGGGGGTCAGCCCCAGCATTTT. It yields the protein CASNPGQGGQPQHF.

The rearrangement joins TRBV15 to TRBJ2-1, with TRBD1 matching over 12 bases. The ends lost 3 bases at V and 8 bases at J; junction bases unmatched: 5. This CDR3 region has 15 residues. Per germline, CDR1 LNHNV and CDR2 YYDKDF (reference sequence). The CDR3: CATSRPGTGGHEQFF. In DNA, the CDR3 is TGTGCCACCAGCAGGCCAGGGACAGGGGGCCATGAGCAGTTCTTC.

The chain employs TRBV2 and TRBJ2-1; TRBD2 matches 12 bases. In germline, CDR1 is SNHLY, CDR2 FYNNEI. CDR3 length equals 18 residues. V was clipped by 2 bases and J by 1 base; unmatched bases: 6. In DNA, the CDR3 is TGTGCCAGCAGTGAAACTCGCGGGACTAGCGGGTCCTACAATGAGCAGTTCTTC. This encodes CASSETRGTSGSYNEQFF. Based on the CDR3 plus reference TRBV2 and TRBJ2-1, the full variable domain is EPEVTQTPSHQVTQMGQEVILRCVPISNHLYFYWYRQILGQKVEFLVSFYNNEISEKSEIFDDQFSVERPDGSNFTLKIRSTKLEDSAMYFCASSETRGTSGSYNEQFFGPGTRLTVL.

This chain uses TRBV30 with TRBJ2-5; D perhaps matches TRBD2 (7 bases). V lost 3 bases and J 6 bases, leaving 8 bases between the germline ends. There are 11 residues in the CDR3. Germline-derived CDR1 and CDR2 are GTSNPN and SVGIG (reference sequence). The chain's CDR3 is CAWRGGQTQYF. As DNA, the CDR3 is TGTGCCTGGAGGGGGGGGCAGACCCAGTACTTC.

The chain carries TRBV2 and TRBJ1-4; a possible D gene is TRBD1 (6 bases). Germline values: CDR1 SNHLY, CDR2 FYNNEI. Trimming took off 5 bases at V and 8 bases at J, with 15 bases between the two ends. This CDR3 has 14 residues. CDR3 residues: CASSQQGGFEKLFF. Written as DNA, the CDR3 is TGTGCCAGCAGTCAACAGGGTGGATTCGAAAAACTGTTTTTT.

The V and J genes are TRBV7-3 and TRBJ2-7; TRBD2 aligns across 13 bases. Unmatched junction bases numbered 1, after V lost 2 bases and J lost 6 bases. In germline, CDR1 is SGHTA, CDR2 FQGTGA. This CDR3 comprises 14 residues. The CDR3 coding sequence is TGTGCCAGCAGCTTAGGGACTAGCGGGACCGAGCAGTACTTC. Its protein product is CASSLGTSGTEQYF.

The J gene is TRBJ1-2, the V gene TRBV18; 8 positions match TRBD1. The V segment lost 8 bases and the J segment 0 bases; nucleotides outside the gene matches: 11. The CDR3 extends over 16 amino acids. Germline V gene data show CDR1 as KGHSH and CDR2 as LQKENI. This chain's CDR3 is CASTWDRRTSNYGYTF. The DNA of the CDR3 is TGTGCCAGCACCTGGGACAGGAGAACTTCTAACTATGGCTACACCTTC.

The chain carries TRBV11-3 and TRBJ2-3; TRBD2 might be the D (6 bases). V dropped 2 bases and J dropped 5 bases, with 14 bases sitting between them. The CDR3 totals 15 residues. The germline CDR1 and CDR2 sequences are SGHNT and YENEEA. This CDR3 is CASSLQLGGEDTQYF. The CDR3 coding sequence is TGTGCCAGCAGCTTACAATTGGGGGGTGAAGATACGCAGTATTTT.

The chain has TRBV4-1 and TRBJ2-1, with D possibly being TRBD2 (6 bases). CDR1 and CDR2 (germline): MGHRA, YSYEKL. The length of the CDR3 is 17 residues. The V end was cut by 0 bases, the J end by 2 bases, with 14 bases between. This CDR3 is CASSQDPSGGTYNEQFF. CDR3 bases: TGCGCCAGCAGCCAAGATCCGAGCGGAGGGACCTACAATGAGCAGTTCTTC.

This clone was seen a few times. This rearrangement joins TRBV27 to TRBJ2-7, with a weak D call TRBD1 (6 bases). Germline CDR1 MNHEY, CDR2 SMNVEV (reference sequence). The germline V and J ends were trimmed by 5 bases and 6 bases, with 11 bases remaining between them. The length of the CDR3 is 12 residues. The CDR3 nucleotides read TGTGCCAGCAGTGACATCAGGGGCGAGCAGTACTTC. Translation gives CASSDIRGEQYF.

This chain joins TRBV7-8 and TRBJ2-7, with unresolved D. V shed 5 bases and J shed 2 bases, with 13 bases lying between them. The germline gives CDR1 SGHVS, CDR2 FQNEAQ. The CDR3 length is 14 residues. The CDR3 bases are TGTGCCAGCAGCCACCTAGTGAGTCCCTACGAGCAGTACGTC. Translation gives CASSHLVSPYEQYV.